This TCR beta chain was found in a study of human T cells and chemical hapten exposure. Study-wide results and caveats: Donors in the study had alopecia, meaning their immune response may differ from healthy people's.

In the original processing: Across samples, TCR counts had a median of roughly 91,000 and ranged from about 23,224 to 690,600. Using its own MiXCR run on the RACE reads, TCRdb lists one record per CDR3 protein. These V and J calls are TCRdb output, not the study's own analysis. Of about 260,000 distinct CDR3 sequences listed, 7.5% to 9% were seen once; the top ten hold around 2.5%. Noted time point: pre-sensitization, week 0. Treatment of the sample: therapeutic diphenylcyclopropenone sensitization with weekly scalp DPC. The study drew its donors from alopecia patients who were 18 to 70 years old and suitable for DPC. Germline assignment: CDR1 SNHLY and CDR2 FYNNEI. The CDR3 consists of 14 residues. V lost 5 bases to trimming and J lost 5 bases; unmatched junction nucleotides: 3. In the case of this clonotype: Its antigen is not known.

The material sequenced was whole blood, taken in connection with sensitization to the hapten diphenylcyclopropenone (DPC). The TCR sequence derives from a woman in her thirties or forties with alopecia areata. Some clones in this sample may be carry-over from other donors' samples. The rearrangement joins TRBV2 to TRBJ1-4, with 9 bases lining up with TRBD1. CDR3 region: CASSMDRGNEKLFF. CDR3 coding DNA: TGTGCCAGCAGTATGGACAGGGGAAATGAAAAACTGTTTTTT.